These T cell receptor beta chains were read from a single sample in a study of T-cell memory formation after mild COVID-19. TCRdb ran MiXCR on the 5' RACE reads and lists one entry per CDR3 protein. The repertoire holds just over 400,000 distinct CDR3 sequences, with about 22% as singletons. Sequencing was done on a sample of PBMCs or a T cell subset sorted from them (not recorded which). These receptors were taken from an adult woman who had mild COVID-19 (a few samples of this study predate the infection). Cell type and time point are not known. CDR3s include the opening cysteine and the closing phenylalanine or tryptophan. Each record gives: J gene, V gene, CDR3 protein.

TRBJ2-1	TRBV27	CATGRQGFNNEQFF
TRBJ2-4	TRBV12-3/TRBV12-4	CASSHPGLAAKNIQYF
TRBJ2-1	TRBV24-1	CATSVLARGYDPEQFF
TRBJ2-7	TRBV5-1	CASSTLAGAEQYF
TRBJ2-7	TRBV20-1	CSARAPGVWEQYF
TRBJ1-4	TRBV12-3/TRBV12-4	CASSFVTHRTNEKLFF
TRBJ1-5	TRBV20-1	CSAVPEVPGQGFQPQHF
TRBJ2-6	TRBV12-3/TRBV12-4	CASSDWGAGANVLTF
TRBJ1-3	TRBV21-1	CASSKVWGQGANTIYF
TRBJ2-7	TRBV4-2	CASSQDMMAYEQYF
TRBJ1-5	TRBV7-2	CASSPSGARQPQHF
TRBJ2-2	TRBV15	CATSRLPGTTRGELFF
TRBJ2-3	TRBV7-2	CASSRLAGAADTQYF
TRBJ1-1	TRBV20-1	CSARDRSLKRMNTEAFF
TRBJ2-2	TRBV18	CASSPPVGTGELFF